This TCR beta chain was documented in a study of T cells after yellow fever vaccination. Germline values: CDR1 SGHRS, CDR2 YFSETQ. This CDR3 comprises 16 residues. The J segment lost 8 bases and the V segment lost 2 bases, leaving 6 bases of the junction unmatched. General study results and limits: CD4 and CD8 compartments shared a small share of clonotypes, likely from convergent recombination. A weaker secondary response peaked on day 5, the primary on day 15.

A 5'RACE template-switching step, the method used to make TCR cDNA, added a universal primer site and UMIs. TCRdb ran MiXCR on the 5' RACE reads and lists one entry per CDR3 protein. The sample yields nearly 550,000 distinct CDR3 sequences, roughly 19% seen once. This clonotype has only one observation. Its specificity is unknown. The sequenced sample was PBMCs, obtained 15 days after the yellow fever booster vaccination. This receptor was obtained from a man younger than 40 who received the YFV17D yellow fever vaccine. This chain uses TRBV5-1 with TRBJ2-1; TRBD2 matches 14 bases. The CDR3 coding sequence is TGCGCCAGCAGCTTATTGACTAGCGGGAGGGACTATGAGCAGTTCTTC. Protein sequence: CASSLLTSGRDYEQFF.